This T cell receptor beta chain was obtained from a study of blood T cells in healthy people across ages. General study results and limits: Diversity figures based on one million T cells were deemed too low.

This CDR3 has 14 amino acids. CDR1 is ENHRY and CDR2 is SYGVKD in the germline V gene. V lost 10 bases to trimming and J lost 4 bases; unmatched junction nucleotides: 10. A J-beta primer mix and a sample-barcoded 5' primer were used in a second PCR of about 6 to 12 cycles. Via MiXCR, TCRdb re-called the 5' RACE reads, giving one row per CDR3 protein. The sample records about 510,000 distinct CDR3 sequences, roughly a quarter being singletons. They isolated at least 6.5 million PBMCs from each sample. This clonotype was seen a few times. Its specificity is unknown. This same sample was also taken into another study, of T cells of mothers and their children. That publication notes: Whether related or unrelated, pairs show similar shaping of TCR recombination output by thymic selection.

Sequenced material: blood. This sequence was found in a boy aged 2 to 9 in good health. The chain carries TRBV10-3 and TRBJ2-5, with 9 bases identical to TRBD1. CDR3 in DNA: TGTGCCACGGAGCCGGGACAGGGATCAGAGACCCAGTACTTC. Its protein product is CATEPGQGSETQYF.